This T cell receptor (beta chain) originates from a study of blood T cells in healthy people across ages. For this clonotype: The germline gene is not matched at one end of the junction; a read error may be the cause.

The CDR3 is 13 residues long. Germline values: CDR1 MNHNS, CDR2 SASEGT. Then a second PCR, running roughly 6 to 12 cycles, was carried out with a sample-barcoded 5' primer and a J-beta primer mix. TCRdb reprocessed the 5' RACE reads with MiXCR, giving one entry per CDR3 protein. The table has 600,000 to 1,000,000 distinct CDR3 sequences, 58% seen once. The specimen was blood. This TCR derives from a man aged 30-40 years in good health. This rearrangement joins TRBV6-1 to TRBJ2-1; D is possibly TRBD2 (6 bases). The CDR3 loop reads CANSEVSRGEQFF. The CDR3 bases are TGTGCCAACAGTGAGGTGTCGCGGGGTGAGCAGTTCTTC.